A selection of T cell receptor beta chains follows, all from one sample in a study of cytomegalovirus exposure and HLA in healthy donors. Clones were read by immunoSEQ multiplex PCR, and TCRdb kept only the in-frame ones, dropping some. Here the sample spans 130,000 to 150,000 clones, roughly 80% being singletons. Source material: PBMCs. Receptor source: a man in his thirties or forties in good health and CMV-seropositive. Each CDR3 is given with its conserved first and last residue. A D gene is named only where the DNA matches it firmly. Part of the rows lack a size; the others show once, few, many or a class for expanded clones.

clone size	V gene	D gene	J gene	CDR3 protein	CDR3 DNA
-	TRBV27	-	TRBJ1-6	CASSSRTVSYNSPLHF	TGTGCCAGCAGTAGTAGGACAGTTTCCTATAATTCACCCCTCCACTTT
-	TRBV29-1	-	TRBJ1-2	CSVEVGTDPYGYTF	TGCAGCGTTGAAGTAGGCACAGACCCCTATGGCTACACCTTC
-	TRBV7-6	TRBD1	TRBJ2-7	CASSHGQATRYF	TGTGCCAGCAGCCATGGACAGGCGACGCGGTACTTC
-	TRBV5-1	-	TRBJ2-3	CASSLRRISTDTQYF	TGCGCCAGCAGCTTGAGGCGGATTAGCACAGATACGCAGTATTTT
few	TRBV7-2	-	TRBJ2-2	CASSLLGGGGELFF	TGTGCCAGCAGCTTGCTAGGGGGTGGCGGGGAGCTGTTTTTT
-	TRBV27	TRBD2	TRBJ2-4	CASRTGLAGVGDNIQYF	TGTGCCAGCAGGACGGGACTAGCGGGAGTAGGTGATAACATTCAGTACTTC
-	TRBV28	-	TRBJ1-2	CASSPSFLGYTF	TGTGCCAGCAGTCCTAGTTTCTTAGGCTACACCTTC
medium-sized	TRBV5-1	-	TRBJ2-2	CASSLSGANTGELFF	TGCGCCAGCAGCTTGAGCGGAGCGAACACCGGGGAGCTGTTTTTT
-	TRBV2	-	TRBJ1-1	CASRRVAENTEAFF	TGTGCCAGCAGGAGGGTGGCAGAGAACACTGAAGCTTTCTTT
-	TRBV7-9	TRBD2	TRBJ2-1	CASSLAGGLYNEQFF	TGTGCCAGCAGCTTAGCGGGAGGGCTTTACAATGAGCAGTTCTTC
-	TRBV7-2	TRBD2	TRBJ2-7	CASSAPAGGRYEQYF	TGTGCCAGCAGCGCCCCAGCGGGGGGTCGCTACGAGCAGTACTTC
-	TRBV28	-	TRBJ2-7	CASSFVDRTYEQYF	TGTGCCAGCAGTTTCGTCGACAGGACCTACGAGCAGTACTTC
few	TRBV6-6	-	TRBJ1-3	CASSYSEASGNTIYF	TGTGCCAGCAGTTACTCCGAGGCCTCTGGAAACACCATATATTTT
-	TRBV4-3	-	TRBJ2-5	CASSQDLRQQETQYF	TGCGCCAGCAGCCAAGATCTGCGACAGCAAGAGACCCAGTACTTC
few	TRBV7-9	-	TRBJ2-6	CASSAKAQGTGANVLTF	TGTGCCAGCAGCGCAAAAGCCCAGGGAACTGGGGCCAACGTCCTGACTTTC
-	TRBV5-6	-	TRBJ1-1	CASSSRSGAANTEAFF	TGTGCCAGCAGCTCCCGGAGCGGGGCCGCGAACACTGAAGCTTTCTTT
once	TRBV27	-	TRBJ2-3	CASSLQGLITDTQYF	TGTGCCAGCAGTCTTCAGGGGCTAATCACAGATACGCAGTATTTT
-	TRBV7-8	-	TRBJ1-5	CASSPGTLLYSNQPQHF	TGTGCCAGCAGCCCAGGGACATTACTCTATAGCAATCAGCCCCAGCATTTT
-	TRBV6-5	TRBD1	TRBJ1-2	CASSFDRDYGYTF	TGTGCCAGCAGTTTCGACAGGGACTATGGCTACACCTTC
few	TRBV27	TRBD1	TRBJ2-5	CASSLQGPRGEQYF	TGTGCCAGCAGCTTACAGGGGCCGAGAGGGGAGCAGTACTTC
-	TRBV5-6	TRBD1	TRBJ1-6	CASSPRQGLNSPLHF	TGTGCCAGCAGCCCGAGACAGGGACTCAATTCACCCCTCCACTTT
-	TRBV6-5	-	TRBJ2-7	CASSYRRGPGSYEQYF	TGTGCCAGCAGTTACCGGCGGGGACCTGGGAGTTACGAGCAGTACTTC
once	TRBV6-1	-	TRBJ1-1	CASSEVGEAEAFF	TGTGCCAGCAGTGAAGTAGGGGAAGCTGAAGCTTTCTTT
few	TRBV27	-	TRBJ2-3	CASSFGTLGTDTQYF	TGTGCCAGCAGTTTCGGGACACTAGGGACAGATACGCAGTATTTT
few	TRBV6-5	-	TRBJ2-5	CASRESGQGTQYF	TGTGCCAGCAGGGAAAGCGGCCAAGGGACCCAGTACTTC
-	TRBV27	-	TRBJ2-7	CASSFRYRQGGHEQYF	TGTGCCAGCAGTTTTCGTTACCGACAGGGAGGCCACGAGCAGTACTTC
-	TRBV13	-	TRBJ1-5	CASSPRGGNQPQHF	TGTGCCAGCAGCCCCAGGGGTGGCAATCAGCCCCAGCATTTT
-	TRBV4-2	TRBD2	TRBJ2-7	CASSQDLLSGKSGAEQYF	TGTGCCAGCAGCCAAGATCTCCTTAGCGGGAAGTCAGGCGCCGAGCAGTACTTC
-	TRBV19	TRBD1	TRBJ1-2	CASTGFGTGAYGYTF	TGTGCCAGTACCGGATTTGGGACAGGAGCCTATGGCTACACCTTC
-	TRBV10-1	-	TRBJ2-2	CASTFDRITGELFF	TGCGCCAGCACCTTCGACAGGATCACCGGGGAGCTGTTTTTT
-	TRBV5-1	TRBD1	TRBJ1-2	CASSLEDRGAGYTF	TGCGCCAGCAGCTTGGAGGACAGGGGTGCTGGCTACACCTTC
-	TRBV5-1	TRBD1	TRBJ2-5	CASSWGTGQETQYF	TGCGCCAGCAGCTGGGGGACAGGCCAAGAGACCCAGTACTTC
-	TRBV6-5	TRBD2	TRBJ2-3	CASSWGGSVNTQYF	TGTGCCAGCAGTTGGGGCGGGAGTGTAAATACGCAGTATTTT
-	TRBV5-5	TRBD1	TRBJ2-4	CASTIGQGDIQYF	TGTGCCAGCACTATTGGACAGGGTGACATTCAGTACTTC
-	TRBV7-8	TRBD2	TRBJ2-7	CASSFGTLAGGGEQYF	TGTGCCAGCAGCTTCGGGACGCTAGCGGGAGGAGGCGAGCAGTACTTC
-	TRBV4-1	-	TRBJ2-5	CASSQGRQETQYF	TGCGCCAGCAGCCAGGGCCGACAAGAGACCCAGTACTTC
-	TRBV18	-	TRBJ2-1	CASSATSGVPTDNEQFF	TGTGCCAGCTCAGCGACTAGTGGCGTACCGACTGACAATGAGCAGTTCTTC
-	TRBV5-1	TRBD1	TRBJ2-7	CASSRGTGAGNEQYF	TGCGCCAGCTCGAGAGGGACAGGGGCCGGGAACGAGCAGTACTTC
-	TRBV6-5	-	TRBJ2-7	CASSYSSGAYSYEQYF	TGTGCCAGCAGTTACTCGTCAGGGGCCTACTCCTACGAGCAGTACTTC
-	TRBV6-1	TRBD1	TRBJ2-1	CASRGGTGHVNEQFF	TGTGCCAGCAGGGGAGGGACAGGGCACGTCAATGAGCAGTTCTTC
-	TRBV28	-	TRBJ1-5	CASSLSRGYDQPQHF	TGTGCCAGCAGTTTAAGCCGGGGATATGATCAGCCCCAGCATTTT
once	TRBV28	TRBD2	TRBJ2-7	CASSYAMSTSGRASYEQYF	TGTGCCAGCAGTTATGCAATGTCTACTAGCGGGAGGGCCTCCTACGAGCAGTACTTC
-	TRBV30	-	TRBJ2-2	CAWRVGTNTGELFF	TGTGCCTGGAGAGTTGGGACTAACACCGGGGAGCTGTTTTTT
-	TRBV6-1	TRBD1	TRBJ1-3	CASSGGDRAYRNTIYF	TGTGCCAGCAGTGGAGGGGACAGGGCTTATAGAAACACCATATATTTT
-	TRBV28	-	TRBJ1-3	CASRTGFSGNTIYF	TGTGCCAGCAGAACAGGGTTCTCTGGAAACACCATATATTTT
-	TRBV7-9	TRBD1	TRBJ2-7	CASSFYRGSSYEQYF	TGTGCCAGCAGCTTCTACAGGGGAAGCTCCTACGAGCAGTACTTC
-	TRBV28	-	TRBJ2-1	CASNEETAYNEQFF	TGTGCCAGCAACGAGGAGACAGCTTACAATGAGCAGTTCTTC
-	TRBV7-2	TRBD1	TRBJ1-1	CASSLTPQGARQNTEAFF	TGTGCCAGCAGCTTAACCCCCCAGGGGGCGAGACAGAACACTGAAGCTTTCTTT
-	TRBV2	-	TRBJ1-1	CASSHTDRLNTEAFF	TGTGCCAGCAGTCATACAGATAGGTTGAACACTGAAGCTTTCTTT